This TCR beta chain was identified during a study of T cells after yellow fever vaccination. TCRdb redid the calling of the 5' RACE reads with MiXCR, one entry per CDR3 protein. This table has about 350,000 distinct CDR3 sequences, roughly 7.5% appearing once. There are many counts of this clonotype. The V end was cut by 2 bases, the J end by 10 bases, with 19 bases between. Looked up from germline, CDR1 is SGHDT and CDR2 is YYEEEE. This CDR3 has 15 residues. The sequence was collected from a man between 18 and 35 years old who received the YFV17D yellow fever vaccine. The V call is TRBV5-6, the J call TRBJ2-4; D gene uncertain. The sample was PBMCs, taken roughly 45 days after the first yellow fever vaccination. CDR3 nucleotide sequence: TGTGCCAGCAGCTTTAGTAACATTGGGAAAGGAATTCAGTACTTC. It encodes CASSFSNIGKGIQYF.